These T cell receptor beta chains were read from a single sample in a study of cytomegalovirus exposure and HLA in healthy donors. Clones were sequenced by immunoSEQ multiplex PCR, and TCRdb holds only the in-frame ones, with some missing. The sample holds some 45,000 clones, 45% to 65% seen once. The source material was PBMCs. The source of these receptors is a human donor in good health. Both conserved end residues are part of each CDR3. Fields, in order: J gene, D gene, clone size, V gene, CDR3 protein, CDR3 DNA. The D gene is left open where the match is weak. Clone size is stated in some rows and not others, as once, few, many or a class when expanded.

TRBJ1-6 | TRBD1 | - | TRBV5-6 | CASSRGTGFSHNSPLHF | TGTGCCAGCAGCCGGGGGACAGGGTTTTCCCATAATTCACCCCTCCACTTT
TRBJ2-3 | - | once | TRBV7-2 | CASSGGSGVKDTQYF | TGTGCCAGCAGCGGCGGGTCGGGAGTGAAAGATACGCAGTATTTT
TRBJ2-1 | TRBD2 | - | TRBV7-7 | CASSLVSGRNNEQFF | TGTGCCAGCAGCTTAGTTAGCGGGAGAAACAATGAGCAGTTCTTC
TRBJ1-2 | TRBD1 | - | TRBV4-3 | CASSQDVTDRGLGYTF | TGCGCCAGCAGCCAAGATGTGACGGACAGGGGGCTCGGCTACACCTTC
TRBJ2-7 | TRBD1 | - | TRBV27 | CASRTDRAHEQYF | TGTGCCAGCAGGACAGACAGGGCTCACGAGCAGTACTTC
TRBJ1-2 | TRBD1 | few | TRBV15 | CATSRDLEGQPSSNYGYTF | TGTGCCACCAGCAGAGATCTGGAGGGACAGCCTTCATCTAACTATGGCTACACCTTC
TRBJ2-3 | - | few | TRBV6-6 | CASSLPIGTDTQYF | TGTGCCAGCAGTCTCCCTATCGGCACAGATACGCAGTATTTT
TRBJ2-6 | - | few | TRBV6-1 | CASSTDISGANVLTF | TGTGCCAGCAGTACTGACATCTCTGGGGCCAACGTCCTGACTTTC
TRBJ1-4 | TRBD1 | - | TRBV5-1 | CASSSGDRSNGKLFF | TGCGCCAGCAGCTCGGGGGACAGGTCTAATGGAAAACTGTTTTTT
TRBJ2-3 | - | few | TRBV12-2 | CASRQGLAGAGDTQYF | TGTGCAAGTCGCCAGGGACTAGCGGGGGCCGGAGATACGCAGTATTTT
TRBJ1-4 | - | - | TRBV30 | CAWSSRSATNEKLFF | TGTGCCTGGAGTTCTCGGAGTGCAACTAATGAAAAACTGTTTTTT
TRBJ2-1 | - | - | TRBV27 | CASSLSNRGINEQFF | TGTGCCAGCAGTTTATCGAATAGAGGAATCAATGAGCAGTTCTTC
TRBJ2-6 | TRBD1 | few | TRBV4-1 | CASSVGQGVAGANVLTF | TGCGCCAGCAGCGTCGGACAGGGGGTGGCCGGGGCCAACGTCCTGACTTTC
TRBJ2-3 | TRBD2 | - | TRBV9 | CASSVGSGTSTDTQYF | TGTGCCAGCAGCGTGGGTAGCGGGACTAGCACAGATACGCAGTATTTT
TRBJ1-6 | - | few | TRBV4-3 | CASSRTEPNSPLHF | TGCGCCAGCAGCCGGACAGAGCCAAATTCACCCCTCCACTTT
TRBJ1-1 | TRBD1 | - | TRBV4-3 | CASSQPGQGRNEAFF | TGCGCCAGCAGCCAACCGGGACAGGGAAGGAATGAAGCTTTCTTT
TRBJ2-1 | TRBD2 | - | TRBV6-1 | CASIASGDEQFF | TGTGCCAGCATTGCGAGCGGGGATGAGCAGTTCTTC
TRBJ1-6 | - | - | TRBV9 | CASSVRDTGSPLHF | TGTGCCAGCAGCGTGAGGGATACGGGTTCACCCCTCCACTTT
TRBJ2-7 | - | - | TRBV28 | CASRSGGLGFYEQYF | TGTGCCAGTCGATCGGGGGGCTTGGGGTTCTACGAGCAGTACTTC
TRBJ2-5 | - | - | TRBV4-3 | CASSQVGGETQYF | TGCGCCAGCAGCCAAGTTGGAGGGGAGACCCAGTACTTC
TRBJ1-2 | - | - | TRBV5-1 | CASSLGLYGYTF | TGCGCCAGCAGCTTGGGGCTCTATGGCTACACCTTC
TRBJ2-3 | - | few | TRBV9 | CASSLQGGASTDTQYF | TGTGCCAGCAGCCTCCAAGGAGGGGCTAGCACAGATACGCAGTATTTT